This T cell receptor beta chain was recorded in a study of control samples from healthy donors and cancer patients (dated by TCRdb to 2019 to 2021). Measured from the cysteine to the phenylalanine, the CDR3 is 15 residues long. Only the CDR3 region is kept as DNA, spanning 45 bases read in frame from base 1. Reading the germline V gene gives CDR1 SGHDN and CDR2 FVKESK. A distance of 13 bases separates the germline ends of V and J, which lose 0 bases and 5 bases respectively. Regarding this clone: What antigen it recognizes has not been identified. No base quality information exists; no much larger clone differs at one position.

Library preparation was by the immunoSEQ multiplex PCR assay. Entries here come from immuneACCESS through TCRdb and include only in-frame sequences with V and J called. Some clones fail to appear in such tables; in the studies checked, an unresolved V gene covers under half of the shortfall, and the cause of the remainder is unknown. Recorded for this sample are under 200,000 clones; approximately 90% of them occurred a single time. In total, the top ten clones hold about 0.73% of the sample. This TCR was recovered from a woman aged 30 to 39 in good health. Sequenced: blood. The sequence links TRBV14 to TRBJ1-2; a weak D assignment points to TRBD1 (5 bases agree). The DNA is TGTGCCAGCAGCCAAGAAGGGTCAGGGTTGTATGGCTACACCTTC. Translation gives CASSQEGSGLYGYTF.